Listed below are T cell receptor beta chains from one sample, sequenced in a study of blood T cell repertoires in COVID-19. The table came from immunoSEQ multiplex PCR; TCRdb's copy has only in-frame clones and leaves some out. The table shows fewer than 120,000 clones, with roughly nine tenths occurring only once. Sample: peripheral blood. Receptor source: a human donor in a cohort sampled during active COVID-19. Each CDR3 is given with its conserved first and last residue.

CDR3: CASSPGAVQREQYF
V: TRBV18
J: TRBJ2-7

CDR3: CASSMTGKGNQPQHF
V: TRBV19
J: TRBJ1-5

CDR3: CASSPGLAGAEQFF
V: TRBV6-5
J: TRBJ2-1

CDR3: CASSQEPPSAGDTQYF
V: TRBV3-1/TRBV3-2
J: TRBJ2-3

CDR3: CASSYKNSGYTF
V: TRBV6-2/TRBV6-3
J: TRBJ1-2

CDR3: CASSQGGDYLLETQYF
V: TRBV4-2
J: TRBJ2-5

CDR3: CASSSHPNPQAMNTEAFF
V: TRBV6-2/TRBV6-3
J: TRBJ1-1

CDR3: CASSPSGINYGYTF
V: TRBV18
J: TRBJ1-2

CDR3: CASSQDSTRNEQFF
V: TRBV7-9
J: TRBJ2-1

CDR3: CASSPSRDGQPQHF
V: TRBV18
J: TRBJ1-5

CDR3: CASSPSGRSYNEQFF
V: TRBV9
J: TRBJ2-1

CDR3: CASSMDRVWDQPQHF
V: TRBV19
J: TRBJ1-5

CDR3: CASSSTRTALGTQYF
V: TRBV5-1
J: TRBJ2-3

CDR3: CASSFSGSADTQYF
V: TRBV5-1
J: TRBJ2-3

CDR3: CASSGWTSGRPGELFF
V: TRBV7-9
J: TRBJ2-2

CDR3: CASSNRGYNSPLHF
V: TRBV19
J: TRBJ1-6

CDR3: CAISFIASNQPQHF
V: TRBV10-3
J: TRBJ1-5

CDR3: CASSPGLVGLSSYNEQFF
V: TRBV19
J: TRBJ2-1

CDR3: CASSVMTSGTDTQYF
V: TRBV9
J: TRBJ2-3

CDR3: CASSPRPTSGGSGGNEQFF
V: TRBV5-5
J: TRBJ2-1

CDR3: CASSEAQGARQETQYF
V: TRBV6-1
J: TRBJ2-5

CDR3: CASSTREMDTQYF
V: TRBV6-2/TRBV6-3
J: TRBJ2-3

CDR3: CASSPYRAGYTF
V: TRBV7-8
J: TRBJ1-2

CDR3: CASSPGTSGKQFF
V: TRBV7-3
J: TRBJ2-1

CDR3: CASSQGRVYGYTF
V: TRBV3-1/TRBV3-2
J: TRBJ1-2

CDR3: CASSQGSLGSYEQYF
V: TRBV3-1/TRBV3-2
J: TRBJ2-7